Shown below are 32 T cell receptor beta chains from a single sample sequenced in a study of spatial heterogeneity in lung cancer. TCRdb analysed the 5' RACE reads with MiXCR anew, one entry per CDR3 protein. The sample consists of roughly 80,000 distinct CDR3 sequences, 8% of them appearing once. The time point denotes: sample taken at primary tumor resection. The input for sequencing was PBMCs, taken at surgery. Every receptor here comes from a male donor with early-stage non-small cell lung cancer.

This chain uses TRBV10-3 with TRBJ2-1, with TRBD2 matching over 8 bases. This CDR3 has 13 residues. Germline V lookup: CDR1 ENHRY, CDR2 SYGVKD. The J segment lost 7 bases and the V segment lost 6 bases, leaving 5 bases of the junction unmatched. The CDR3 spells CAIRLAVMNEQFF. The CDR3 bases are TGTGCCATCAGACTAGCGGTCATGAATGAGCAGTTCTTC.

On this clonotype: A read error may produce the germline difference seen at one junction end. V is TRBV7-9 and J is TRBJ2-7; 10 nucleotides match TRBD1. The CDR3 loop spans 15 amino acids. In germline, CDR1 is SEHNR, CDR2 FQNEAQ (reference sequence). The CDR3 spells CASSIARDRGYEQYF. CDR3 in DNA: TGTGCCAGCAGCATAGCCCGGGACAGGGGCTACGAGCAGTACTTC.

This clonotype was found a few times. This chain links TRBV6-5 with TRBJ2-3; D gene uncertain. CDR3 length: 13 amino acids. V was shortened by 7 bases and J by 3 bases, with 11 bases between the two germline ends. The germline V gene encodes CDR1 MNHEY and CDR2 SVGAGI. DNA for the CDR3: TGTGCCAGCATCCAACACGGTACAGATACGCAGTATTTT. This sequence encodes CASIQHGTDTQYF.

This clonotype was observed many times. V is TRBV5-4 and J is TRBJ2-1, with TRBD2 matching over 10 bases. V lost 3 bases and J lost 6; bases outside the gene matches: 12. Germline V gene sequence: CDR1 SGHNT, CDR2 YYREEE (reference sequence). CDR3 length: 17 amino acids. CDR3 sequence: CASSSAMLAGVGNEQFF. For the CDR3, the DNA is TGTGCCAGCAGCTCTGCCATGCTAGCGGGAGTGGGCAATGAGCAGTTCTTC.

The chain uses TRBV5-1 and TRBJ2-2; D perhaps matches TRBD2 (5 bases). Germline-derived CDR1 and CDR2 are SGHRS and YFSETQ. V was shortened by 4 bases and J by 0 bases, with 10 bases between the two germline ends. There are 15 residues in the CDR3. CDR3 DNA: TGCGCCAGCAGCGTTACTAGGGCGAACACCGGGGAGCTGTTTTTT. Translation: CASSVTRANTGELFF.

This clonotype was observed a handful of times. The chain employs TRBV6-5 and TRBJ1-1; perhaps TRBD1 as D (5 bases). V dropped 5 bases and J dropped 0 bases, with 10 bases sitting between them. Germline V CDR1 and CDR2: MNHEY, SVGAGI. This CDR3 contains 14 residues. The CDR3 is CASSRDSLNTEAFF. In DNA form, the CDR3 reads TGTGCCAGCAGTCGCGACAGTTTGAACACTGAAGCTTTCTTT.

This clonotype turned up a few times. This chain connects TRBV10-3 to TRBJ1-4; D gene unclear. Trimming took off 4 bases at V and 7 bases at J, with 10 bases between the two ends. Germline values: CDR1 ENHRY, CDR2 SYGVKD. The CDR3 loop spans 13 amino acids. The CDR3 DNA reads TGTGCCATCAGTGCGGGCAGCTTTGAAAAACTGTTTTTT. Translating it yields CAISAGSFEKLFF.

The CDR3 protein is CASSFSGDKGYF. CDR3 nucleotides: TGTGCCAGCAGCTTCTCAGGGGACAAGGGGTATTTT. The chain couples TRBV11-2 to TRBJ2-3, with D perhaps matching TRBD1 (6 bases). CDR3 size: 12 residues. Trimming removed 3 bases from V and 14 bases from J, with 15 bases in between. The V gene's germline CDR1 is SGHAT and CDR2 FQNNGV.

This clonotype was seen many times. The V and J genes are TRBV7-2 and TRBJ2-1; D may be TRBD1 or TRBD2 (5 bases each). V lost 1 base, J lost 11 bases, and 6 bases lay in between. CDR1 and CDR2 from the germline V gene are SGHTA and FQGNSA. The CDR3 covers 11 residues. Here the CDR3 DNA reads TGTGCCAGCAGCTTAGGGGGGAAGCAGTTCTTC. It translates to CASSLGGKQFF. Filled out from reference TRBV7-2 and TRBJ2-1, the complete variable domain reads GAGVSQSPSNKVTEKGKDVELRCDPISGHTALYWYRQSLGQGLEFLIYFQGNSAPDKSGLPSDRFSAERTGGSVSTLTIQRTQQEDSAVYLCASSLGGKQFFGPGTRLTVL.

This clonotype was counted ten times or more. The chain recombines TRBV15 with TRBJ1-1, with D perhaps matching TRBD1 (5 bases). The CDR3 is made up of 15 amino acids. Germline-derived CDR1 and CDR2 are LNHNV and YYDKDF (reference sequence). V lost 5 bases and J lost 6, with 19 bases in between. The CDR3 DNA sequence: TGTGCCACCAGCCGCGGGACTTCCTCCCTGCCTGAAGCTTTCTTT. Its protein product is CATSRGTSSLPEAFF.

This clonotype was recorded at least ten times. The chain links TRBV5-6 to TRBJ2-6, with TRBD2 identical over 9 bases. Trimming cost V 1 base and J 0 bases; bases outside gene matches: 8. Germline V CDR1 and CDR2: SGHDT, YYEEEE. The CDR3 covers 19 residues. The CDR3 nucleotides are TGTGCCAGCAGCTTGCCAGGGCTAGCGGGGAACTCTGGGGCCAACGTCCTGACTTTC. Protein product: CASSLPGLAGNSGANVLTF. The whole variable domain, filled in from reference TRBV5-6 and TRBJ2-6, reads DAGVTQSPTHLIKTRGQQVTLRCSPKSGHDTVSWYQQALGQGPQFIFQYYEEEERQRGNFPDRFSGHQFPNYSSELNVNALLLGDSALYLCASSLPGLAGNSGANVLTFGAGSRLTVL.

The chain combines TRBV5-1 with TRBJ2-5; TRBD2 is a possible D gene (5 bases). The germline CDR1 and CDR2 sequences are SGHRS and YFSETQ. Trimming took 0 bases from V and 5 from J, leaving 14 bases between them. This CDR3 spans 15 amino acids. CDR3 DNA sequence: TGCGCCAGCAGCTTGGATGGACTGAACCTGGAGACCCAGTACTTC. Amino acid sequence: CASSLDGLNLETQYF.

This clonotype was observed a handful of times. The DNA of the CDR3 is TGTGCCAGCAGTTACAACAGGATGAGCTCCTACGAGCAGTACTTC. Protein product: CASSYNRMSSYEQYF. The V and J genes are TRBV6-5 and TRBJ2-7, with D possibly matching TRBD1 (5 bases). The CDR3 contains 15 residues. The germline gives CDR1 MNHEY, CDR2 SVGAGI. Trimming removed 2 bases from V and 0 bases from J, with 11 bases in between.

This clonotype showed up many times. The V call is TRBV5-1, the J call TRBJ2-7; 11 nucleotides match TRBD2. Germline V gene lookup returns CDR1 SGHRS and CDR2 YFSETQ. The length of the CDR3 is 17 residues. V gave up 4 bases and J gave up 6 bases; unmatched junction bases: 15. DNA for the CDR3: TGCGCCAGCAGCGCTGGGAGGCTAGCGGGAGGCTCGAGCGAGCAGTACTTC. The encoded protein is CASSAGRLAGGSSEQYF.

In this sample, this clonotype turned up many times. This chain links TRBV9 with TRBJ1-6; no definite D call. V shed 1 base and J shed 8 bases, with 10 bases lying between them. The CDR3 is 14 amino acids. Germline V gene sequence: CDR1 SGDLS, CDR2 YYNGEE. The CDR3 spells CASSVNDGDSPLHF. The CDR3, as DNA: TGTGCCAGCAGCGTAAACGACGGAGATTCACCCCTCCACTTT. Variable domain in full (rest from reference TRBV9 and TRBJ1-6): DSGVTQTPKHLITATGQRVTLRCSPRSGDLSVYWYQQSLDQGLQFLIQYYNGEERAKGNILERFSAQQFPDLHSELNLSSLELGDSALYFCASSVNDGDSPLHFGNGTRLTVT.

The table lists this clonotype with a few counts. The V call is TRBV7-8, the J call TRBJ2-3; D possibly corresponds to TRBD1 (6 bases). V was cut by 2 bases and J by 2 bases, with 11 bases left in between. This CDR3 region has 15 residues. Looked up from germline, CDR1 is SGHVS and CDR2 is FQNEAQ. For the CDR3, the DNA is TGTGCCAGCAGCTTACTCAGGGGCATCACAGATACGCAGTATTTT. Amino acid sequence: CASSLLRGITDTQYF.

In this sample, this clonotype turned up a few times. The V and J genes are TRBV10-3 and TRBJ1-2, with D uncertain. V gave up 0 bases and J gave up 2 bases, with 19 bases separating them. The CDR3 length is 18 residues. Germline V lookup: CDR1 ENHRY, CDR2 SYGVKD. CDR3 region: CAISESNFYRSRNYGYTF. The CDR3 nucleotides read TGTGCCATCAGTGAGTCGAATTTTTACAGATCTAGAAACTATGGCTACACCTTC.

This chain joins TRBV9 and TRBJ2-5; 8 positions match TRBD1. Germline CDR1 and CDR2: SGDLS and YYNGEE. The CDR3 sequence is 15 residues long. The V and J ends lost 3 bases and 5 bases, in that order; junction bases with no gene match: 9. The CDR3 is CASSGQGQLVETQYF. CDR3 DNA: TGTGCCAGCAGCGGACAGGGGCAACTGGTGGAGACCCAGTACTTC.

This clonotype was recorded many times. The rearrangement joins TRBV3-1 to TRBJ2-7, with D possibly being TRBD1 or TRBD2 (5 bases each). The CDR3 is made up of 16 amino acids. Germline V gene lookup returns CDR1 LGHDT and CDR2 YNNKEL (reference sequence). V was clipped by 4 bases and J by 2 bases, with 18 bases between them. For the CDR3, the DNA is TGTGCCAGCAGCCTAATTTCCGGGACCGTGGCCTACGAGCAGTACTTC. Protein sequence: CASSLISGTVAYEQYF.

This rearrangement joins TRBV5-1 to TRBJ2-5, with D unclear. Per germline, CDR1 SGHRS and CDR2 YFSETQ. The CDR3 is 15 amino acids. V lost 0 bases, J lost 4 bases, and 13 bases lay in between. The CDR3 region is CASSLEVPELETQYF. CDR3 sequence (DNA): TGCGCCAGCAGCTTGGAAGTTCCAGAACTAGAGACCCAGTACTTC.

In this sample, this clonotype turned up a few times. V and J are TRBV24-1 and TRBJ2-5; TRBD1 or TRBD2 may be the D gene (5 bases each). CDR1 and CDR2 from the germline V gene are KGHDR and SFDVKD. This CDR3 has 15 residues. Trimming took off 3 bases at V and 5 bases at J, with 15 bases between the two ends. CDR3 amino acids: CATSDPSRGGETQYF. The CDR3 DNA reads as TGTGCCACCAGTGATCCTTCTAGGGGCGGGGAGACCCAGTACTTC.

This clonotype was picked up many times. The gene calls are TRBV19 and TRBJ2-6, with D unresolved. V was pared by 7 bases and J by 1 base, with 14 bases between. CDR1 and CDR2 from the germline V gene are LNHDA and SQIVND (reference sequence). CDR3 size: 16 residues. The CDR3 DNA reads as TGTGCCAGTAACTTGGTCTTCAGGTCTGGGGCCAACGTCCTGACTTTC. It codes for CASNLVFRSGANVLTF.

A few counts support this clonotype. The CDR3 DNA sequence: TGCAGTGCTAGGACGGCAGGGGCAGATACGCAGTATTTT. This codes for CSARTAGADTQYF. The rearrangement links TRBV20-1 to TRBJ2-3; D perhaps matches TRBD1 (6 bases). The germline V and J ends were trimmed by 3 bases and 4 bases, with 11 bases remaining between them. The CDR3 covers 13 residues. Germline V gene lookup returns CDR1 DFQATT and CDR2 SNEGSKA (reference sequence).

The chain employs TRBV20-1 and TRBJ2-3, with no clear D. The CDR3 loop spans 12 amino acids. V lost 1 base and J 1 base, leaving 3 bases between the germline ends. Looked up from germline, CDR1 is DFQATT and CDR2 is SNEGSKA (reference sequence). Here the CDR3 DNA reads TGCAGTGCTAGAGCGGGCACAGATACGCAGTATTTT. Encoded protein: CSARAGTDTQYF.

In its sample, this clonotype was seen many times. The rearrangement joins TRBV11-2 to TRBJ2-1; maybe TRBD2 (5 bases). Trimming stripped 1 base from V and 9 bases from J, with 10 bases between. The CDR3 has 13 amino acids. Germline CDR1 SGHAT, CDR2 FQNNGV. The CDR3 sequence: CASSLAGSGEQFF. The CDR3, as DNA: TGTGCCAGCAGCTTAGCGGGAAGCGGTGAGCAGTTCTTC. Using reference TRBV11-2 and TRBJ2-1 for the parts outside the CDR3, the full variable domain is EAGVAQSPRYKIIEKRQSVAFWCNPISGHATLYWYQQILGQGPKLLIQFQNNGVVDDSQLPKDRFSAERLKGVDSTLKIQPAKLEDSAVYLCASSLAGSGEQFFGPGTRLTVL.

The chain combines TRBV7-2 with TRBJ2-3, with 8 bases aligning to TRBD1. The CDR3 sequence is 14 residues long. V lost 4 bases to trimming and J lost 8 bases; unmatched junction nucleotides: 8. Germline assignment: CDR1 SGHTA and CDR2 FQGNSA. The CDR3 spells CASSSGQATGTQYF. The CDR3 region has the DNA TGTGCCAGCAGCTCGGGACAGGCGACGGGTACGCAGTATTTT.

There are many counts of this clonotype. The J gene is TRBJ2-1, the V gene TRBV20-1, with a tentative D call TRBD2 (6 bases). The CDR3 runs 14 residues. Trimming removed 3 bases from V and 7 bases from J, with 16 bases in between. Per germline, CDR1 DFQATT and CDR2 SNEGSKA (reference sequence). As DNA, the CDR3 is TGCAGTGCTAGGCGGGGCAGCAACTTGAATGAGCAGTTCTTC. Its translation: CSARRGSNLNEQFF.

This clonotype was counted many times. The chain employs TRBV7-3 and TRBJ2-5; 9 bases fit TRBD1. The CDR3 totals 17 residues. The germline V gene encodes CDR1 SGHTA and CDR2 FQGTGA. Trimming took 5 bases from V and 3 from J; bases not matched to a gene: 13. The CDR3 here is CASSPTGDRESEETQYF. CDR3 in DNA: TGTGCCAGCAGCCCCACCGGGGACAGGGAAAGTGAAGAGACCCAGTACTTC.

This sequence joins TRBV20-1 and TRBJ2-2; D remains ambiguous. Trimming shortened V by 3 bases and J by 0 bases, and 8 bases separated the two germline ends. In germline, CDR1 is DFQATT, CDR2 SNEGSKA (reference sequence). The CDR3 runs to 14 residues. The CDR3 spells CSASSLSNTGELFF. CDR3 nucleotides: TGCAGTGCTAGCAGCCTCTCGAACACCGGGGAGCTGTTTTTT.

This clonotype was recorded many times. This chain uses TRBV18 with TRBJ2-7; D uncertain. CDR1 is KGHSH, CDR2 LQKENI, per germline. The CDR3 is 13 residues long. The ends were cut back, 2 bases at V and 0 bases at J, with 5 bases in the middle. In DNA, the CDR3 is TGTGCCAGCTCACCATACAACTCCTACGAGCAGTACTTC. Translation gives CASSPYNSYEQYF.

This clonotype was seen only a few times. This chain links TRBV27 with TRBJ2-1; D perhaps matches TRBD2 (6 bases). The CDR3 consists of 12 residues. Germline loops: CDR1 MNHEY, CDR2 SMNVEV (reference sequence). Trimming shortened V by 8 bases and J by 4 bases, and 9 bases separated the two germline ends. The CDR3: CASGRGYNEQFF. The CDR3 bases are TGTGCCAGCGGGCGGGGATACAATGAGCAGTTCTTC.

This clonotype was found a few times. The genes are TRBV5-4 and TRBJ2-3; 9 positions match TRBD2. Germline V CDR1 and CDR2: SGHNT, YYREEE (reference sequence). The CDR3 length is 16 residues. V lost 2 bases and J lost 3; bases outside the gene matches: 7. The CDR3 sequence: CASSFGLAQLTDTQYF. CDR3 nucleotides: TGTGCCAGCAGCTTCGGACTAGCGCAGTTGACAGATACGCAGTATTTT.